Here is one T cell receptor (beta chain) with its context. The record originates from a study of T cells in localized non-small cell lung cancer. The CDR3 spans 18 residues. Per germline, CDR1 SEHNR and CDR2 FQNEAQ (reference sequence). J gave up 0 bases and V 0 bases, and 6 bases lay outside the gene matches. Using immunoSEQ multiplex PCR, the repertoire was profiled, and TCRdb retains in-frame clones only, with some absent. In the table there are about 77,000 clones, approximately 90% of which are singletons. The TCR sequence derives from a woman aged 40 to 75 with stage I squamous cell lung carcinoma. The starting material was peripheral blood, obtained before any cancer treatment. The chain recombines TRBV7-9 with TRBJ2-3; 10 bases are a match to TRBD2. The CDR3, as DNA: TGTGCCAGCAGCTTAGCGCTAAGCGGGGGGGCCAGCACAGATACGCAGTATTTT. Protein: CASSLALSGGASTDTQYF.